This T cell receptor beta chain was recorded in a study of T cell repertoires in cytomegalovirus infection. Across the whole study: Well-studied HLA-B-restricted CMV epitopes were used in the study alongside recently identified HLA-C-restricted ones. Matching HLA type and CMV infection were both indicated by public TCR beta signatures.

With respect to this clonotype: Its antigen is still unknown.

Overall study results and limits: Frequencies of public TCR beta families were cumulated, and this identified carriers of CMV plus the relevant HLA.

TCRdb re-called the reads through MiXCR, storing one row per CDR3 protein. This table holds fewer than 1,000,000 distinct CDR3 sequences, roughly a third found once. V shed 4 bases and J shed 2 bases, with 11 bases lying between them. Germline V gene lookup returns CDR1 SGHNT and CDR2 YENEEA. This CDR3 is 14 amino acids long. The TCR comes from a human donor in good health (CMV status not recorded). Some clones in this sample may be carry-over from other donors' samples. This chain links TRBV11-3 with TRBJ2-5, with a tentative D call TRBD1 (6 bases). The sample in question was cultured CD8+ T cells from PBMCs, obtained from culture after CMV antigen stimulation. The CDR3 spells CASSSYRDQETQYF. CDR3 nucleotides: TGTGCCAGCAGCTCGTACAGGGATCAAGAGACCCAGTACTTC.